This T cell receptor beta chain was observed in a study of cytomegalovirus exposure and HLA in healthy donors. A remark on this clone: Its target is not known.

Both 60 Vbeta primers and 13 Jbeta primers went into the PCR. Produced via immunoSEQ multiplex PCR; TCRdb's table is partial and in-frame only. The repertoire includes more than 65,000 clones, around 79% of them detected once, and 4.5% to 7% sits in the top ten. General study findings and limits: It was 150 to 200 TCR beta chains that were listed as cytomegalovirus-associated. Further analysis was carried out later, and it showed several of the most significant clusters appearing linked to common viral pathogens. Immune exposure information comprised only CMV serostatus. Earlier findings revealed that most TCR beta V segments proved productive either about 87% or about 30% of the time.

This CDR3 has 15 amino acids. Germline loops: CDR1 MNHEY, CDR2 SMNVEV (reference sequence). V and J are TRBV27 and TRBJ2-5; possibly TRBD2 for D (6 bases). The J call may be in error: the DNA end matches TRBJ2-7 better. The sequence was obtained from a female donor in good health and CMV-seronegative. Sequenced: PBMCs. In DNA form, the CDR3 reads TGTGCCAGCAGTTTGGGGCGGGGTGCCCACTACGAGCAGTACTTC. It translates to CASSLGRGAHYEQYF.